This entry is about one T cell receptor (beta chain). Germline V gene lookup returns CDR1 SEHNR and CDR2 FQNEAQ (reference sequence). This CDR3 is built from 16 residues. J gave up 8 bases and V 0 bases, and 10 bases lay outside the gene matches. These data are taken from a study of T-cell reconstitution after alpha-beta-depleted transplantation in children. Unique molecular identifiers featured in how the TCRbeta library was prepared. Each CDR3 protein gets one entry after TCRdb re-called the PCR reads with MiXCR. The sample has about 610,000 distinct CDR3 sequences; 10% to 13% are singletons. The chain has TRBV7-9 and TRBJ1-2; 9 nucleotides align to TRBD1. This sample comprised PBMCs from the stem cell graft donor, obtained from the stem cell graft. This receptor was taken from a human donor who donated a stem cell graft to a child with acute myeloid leukemia. The DNA of the CDR3 is TGTGCCAGCAGCTTAGCGGATCCCGGGACAGGGAGAGGCTACACCTTC. The encoded protein is CASSLADPGTGRGYTF.